This T cell receptor beta chain appears in the sequencing data of a study of Ad26.COV2.S vaccination and SARS-CoV-2 variants. Study context: Sample donor was a member of the COV1001 Ad26.COV2.S trial arm. Whole-study results and caveats: Substantial breadth in spike-specific CD8+ and CD4+ T cell responses was reportedly seen after vaccination. Comparability of non-spike TCR breadth was observed across vaccine and placebo recipients.

Between the trimmed V and J ends, which lost 6 bases and 4 bases, there was a span of 9 bases. CDR3 length: 13 amino acids. The germline V gene has CDR1 LNHNV and CDR2 YYDKDF (reference sequence). Sequencing used immunoSEQ multiplex PCR; TCRdb keeps in-frame clones, though not all of them. This table has nearly 400,000 clones, approximately 90% appearing once. In regard to this clone: What it binds is not known.

Treatment here: around 19 received Ad26.COV2.S at low or high dose, single or two shots; a few received placebo; per-sample allocation not given. After the first vaccine or placebo injection, samples were drawn on day 63. The sequenced sample was peripheral blood, obtained in a trial of Ad26.COV2.S vaccine versus placebo. V is TRBV15 and J is TRBJ1-4; D is perhaps TRBD1 (5 bases). The clonotype was recovered from a person between 18 and 65 years old who received the Ad26.COV2.S COVID-19 vaccine or a placebo. The CDR3 DNA follows: TGTGCCACCAGGCAGGGAGGTAATGAAAAACTGTTTTTT. Protein product: CATRQGGNEKLFF.